This T cell receptor beta chain came from a study of blood T cell repertoires in COVID-19. For this clone: Other DNA sequences of this sample code for an identical CDR3.

Original processing methods: Estimated nucleated cell counts came from reference gene primer amplification. Using immunoSEQ multiplex PCR, the repertoire was profiled, and TCRdb retains in-frame clones only, with some absent. That table furnishes V, J and clone size, whereas the DNA furnished D and trimming. Among 190,000 or so clones listed, around four fifths were seen once. V dropped 5 bases and J dropped 3; count of bases not matched to a gene: 0. This CDR3 is built from 13 residues. Germline CDR1 and CDR2: SEHNR and FQNEAQ (reference sequence). The sequence came from a man aged 55-75 years with COVID-19, enrolled during active disease. Sequencing input: peripheral blood. The J gene is TRBJ1-2, the V gene TRBV7-9; 10 nucleotides align to TRBD1. The CDR3: CASSGQGDYGYTF. CDR3 DNA: TGTGCCAGCAGCGGACAGGGGGACTATGGCTACACCTTC.